A selection of T cell receptor beta chains follows, all from one sample in a study of T cell changes during pregnancy in multiple sclerosis. The method was immunoSEQ multiplex PCR; TCRdb's version includes in-frame clones alone and lacks a portion of them. The sample carries 40,000 or so clones, roughly 84% recorded once. Sequencing used CD8+ T cells from peripheral blood mononuclear cells, obtained in the first trimester of pregnancy. The receptors stem from a female donor with multiple sclerosis, enrolled in a pregnancy study. Each CDR3 is given with its conserved first and last residue. Size is stated for part of the rows, as once, few or many counts, or as a class when the clone is expanded.

J gene: TRBJ2-3; clone size: NA; V gene: TRBV9; CDR3 protein: CASSPPGGDSTDTQYF
J gene: TRBJ2-2; clone size: NA; V gene: TRBV9; CDR3 protein: CASSEGGGATGELFF
J gene: TRBJ2-1; clone size: NA; V gene: TRBV20-1; CDR3 protein: CSAREGAEQFF
J gene: TRBJ1-1; clone size: NA; V gene: TRBV7-8; CDR3 protein: CASSSGTGPLAPVSNTEAFF
J gene: TRBJ2-5; clone size: NA; V gene: TRBV21-1; CDR3 protein: CASSKVRGGLETQYF
J gene: TRBJ2-7; clone size: NA; V gene: TRBV27; CDR3 protein: CASGHRGRVNEQYF
J gene: TRBJ2-1; clone size: once; V gene: TRBV2; CDR3 protein: CASSEGLAGIEQFF
J gene: TRBJ2-3; clone size: NA; V gene: TRBV7-2; CDR3 protein: CASSHTAVAGALDTQYF
J gene: TRBJ2-1; clone size: NA; V gene: TRBV7-6; CDR3 protein: CASSPVTSGVWVDEQFF
J gene: TRBJ2-5; clone size: NA; V gene: TRBV9; CDR3 protein: CASSVSGSYQETQYF
J gene: TRBJ2-7; clone size: NA; V gene: TRBV5-6; CDR3 protein: CASSPDGLAGDYEQYF
J gene: TRBJ2-3; clone size: once; V gene: TRBV7-2; CDR3 protein: CASSLSPQHTQYF
J gene: TRBJ2-3; clone size: NA; V gene: TRBV5-6; CDR3 protein: CASSPDRVRQDTQYF
J gene: TRBJ2-7; clone size: once; V gene: TRBV5-3; CDR3 protein: CARSLRAGLSSYEQYF
J gene: TRBJ1-2; clone size: few; V gene: TRBV7-3; CDR3 protein: CASSPQVSRYPAYGYTF
J gene: TRBJ2-5; clone size: NA; V gene: TRBV19; CDR3 protein: CASSISHRGQGAKEQETQYF
J gene: TRBJ2-1; clone size: NA; V gene: TRBV7-6; CDR3 protein: CASSLIWRGGNNEQFF
J gene: TRBJ2-3; clone size: NA; V gene: TRBV15; CDR3 protein: CATSGQSQPDTDTQYF
J gene: TRBJ2-3; clone size: NA; V gene: TRBV7-8; CDR3 protein: CASSLGQVEQYF
J gene: TRBJ1-2; clone size: NA; V gene: TRBV30; CDR3 protein: CALDKGGYGYTF
J gene: TRBJ2-2; clone size: NA; V gene: TRBV7-9; CDR3 protein: CASSLAPGTGELFF
J gene: TRBJ2-3; clone size: NA; V gene: TRBV6-4; CDR3 protein: CASSTSGTDTQYF
J gene: TRBJ2-5; clone size: NA; V gene: TRBV9; CDR3 protein: CASSVAPGREETQYF
J gene: TRBJ2-7; clone size: NA; V gene: TRBV9; CDR3 protein: CASSPQESYEQYF
J gene: TRBJ2-5; clone size: NA; V gene: TRBV5-1; CDR3 protein: CASSPGTSQEAQYF
J gene: TRBJ2-4; clone size: NA; V gene: TRBV15; CDR3 protein: CATSTRGGLVGIQYF